This T cell receptor (beta chain) was profiled in a study of cytomegalovirus exposure and HLA in healthy donors. Overall study context: Early release data held 75 million to 100 million unique TCRs from HLA-typed donors. Study-level points and caveats: Reports credit the classifier with highly specific, highly sensitive diagnosis of cytomegalovirus status. Most TCR beta V segments were productive about 87% or about 30% of the time in an earlier analysis.

Amplification used 60 Vbeta primers and 13 Jbeta primers. Clones were sequenced by immunoSEQ multiplex PCR, and TCRdb holds only the in-frame ones, with some missing. Its table lists about 170,000 clones. As to this clone: Its antigen is undetermined.

Material for sequencing was PBMCs. The clonotype was recovered from a woman aged 55-75 years in good health and CMV-seronegative.

The CDR3 DNA reads as TGTGCCAGCAGTCCACTAGCGGGAGTTTACGAGCAGTACTTC. Protein sequence: CASSPLAGVYEQYF. The chain combines TRBV5-4 with TRBJ2-7, with TRBD2 matching 11 bases. J lost 4 bases, V lost 5 bases, and 5 bases had no gene match. Germline V CDR1 and CDR2: SGHNT, YYREEE (reference sequence). There are 14 residues in the CDR3.